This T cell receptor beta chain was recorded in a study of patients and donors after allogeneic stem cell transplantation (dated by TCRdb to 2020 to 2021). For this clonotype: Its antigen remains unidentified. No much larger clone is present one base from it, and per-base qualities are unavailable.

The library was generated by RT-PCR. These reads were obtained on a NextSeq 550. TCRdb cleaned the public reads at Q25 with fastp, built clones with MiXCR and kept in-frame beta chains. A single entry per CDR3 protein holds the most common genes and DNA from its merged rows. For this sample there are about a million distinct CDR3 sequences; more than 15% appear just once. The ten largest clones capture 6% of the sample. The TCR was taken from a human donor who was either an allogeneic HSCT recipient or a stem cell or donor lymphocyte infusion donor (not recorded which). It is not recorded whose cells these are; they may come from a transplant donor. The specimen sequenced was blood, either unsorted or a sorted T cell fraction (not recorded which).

The nucleotide sequence reads TGCGCCAGCAGCCAAAATCGTGGCCGCCTTACAGATACGCAGTATTTT. Its amino acids are CASSQNRGRLTDTQYF. The V and J genes are TRBV4-3 and TRBJ2-3; no confident D gene assignment can be made. The germline V gene encodes CDR1 LGHNA and CDR2 YSLEER. V is cut by 2 bases and J by 3 bases, and the space between the germline ends is 15 bases. CDR3 length: 16 amino acids, cysteine to phenylalanine. This entry keeps only the CDR3 DNA: 48 bases, framed from base 1.